This T cell receptor (beta chain) was obtained from a study of blood T cells in healthy people across ages. Study-wide results and limits: A greater number of naive CD4+ cells and higher diversity distinguished long-lived donors from aged donors.

Turning to this clonotype: Its antigen is not known.

CDR3 length equals 15 residues. Trimming pared 2 bases from V and 2 bases from J, leaving 10 bases between. With a J-beta primer mix and a sample-barcoded 5' primer, a second PCR ran about 7 to 12 cycles. TCRdb independently ran MiXCR on the 5' RACE reads; one entry per CDR3 protein. The data contain around 990,000 distinct CDR3 sequences, around 27% of them singletons. These data were also reused for a study on T cells of mothers and their children.

V is TRBV12-3 or TRBV12-4 and J is TRBJ1-5; maybe TRBD1 (6 bases). The sequence was collected from a girl between 2 and 10 years old in good health. Sequences were obtained from blood. The CDR3 DNA reads TGTGCCAGCAGTTTAACAGGGTATGGCAATCAGCCCCAGCATTTT. Its translation: CASSLTGYGNQPQHF.